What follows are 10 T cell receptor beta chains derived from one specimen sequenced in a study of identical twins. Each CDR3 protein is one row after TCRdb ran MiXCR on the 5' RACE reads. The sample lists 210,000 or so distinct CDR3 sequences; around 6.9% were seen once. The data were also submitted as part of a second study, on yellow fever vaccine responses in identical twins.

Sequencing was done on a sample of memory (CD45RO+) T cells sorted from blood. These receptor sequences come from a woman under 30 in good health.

The chain's CDR3 is CASSLAGASTDTQYF. For the CDR3, the DNA is TGCGCCAGCAGCTTGGCGGGGGCCTCCACAGATACGCAGTATTTT. V usage is TRBV5-1 and J usage is TRBJ2-3, with D possibly called TRBD1 or TRBD2 (6 bases each). The CDR3 contains 15 residues. Germline CDR1 SGHRS, CDR2 YFSETQ. Deletions cut 0 bases from V and 2 bases from J, with 10 bases between.

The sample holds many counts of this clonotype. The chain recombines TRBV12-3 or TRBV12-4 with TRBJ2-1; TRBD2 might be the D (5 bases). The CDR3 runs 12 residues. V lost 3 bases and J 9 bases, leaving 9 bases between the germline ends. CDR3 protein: CASSLDGGEQFF. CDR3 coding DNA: TGTGCCAGCAGTTTGGACGGAGGTGAGCAGTTCTTC.

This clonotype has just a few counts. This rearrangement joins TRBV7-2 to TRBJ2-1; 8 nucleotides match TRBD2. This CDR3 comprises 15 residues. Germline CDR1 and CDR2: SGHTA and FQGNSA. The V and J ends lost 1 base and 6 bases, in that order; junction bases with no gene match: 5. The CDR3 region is CASSLVAGKSNEQFF. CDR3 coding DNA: TGTGCCAGCAGCTTAGTAGCGGGAAAATCCAATGAGCAGTTCTTC.

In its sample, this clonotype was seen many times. The DNA of the CDR3 is TGCAGCGTTGAAAGAGTGAGCCCTGGGGCCAACGTCCTGACTTTC. Amino acids: CSVERVSPGANVLTF. This sequence joins TRBV29-1 and TRBJ2-6; no reliable D call. The CDR3 spans 15 residues. Germline CDR1 is SQVTM and CDR2 is ANQGSEA. The V gene lost 2 bases and the J gene lost 2 bases, with 10 bases spanning the gap.

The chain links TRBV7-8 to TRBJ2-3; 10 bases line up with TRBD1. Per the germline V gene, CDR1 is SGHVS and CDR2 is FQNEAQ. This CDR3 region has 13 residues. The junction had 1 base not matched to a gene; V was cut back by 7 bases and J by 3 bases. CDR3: CASKGQGTDTQYF. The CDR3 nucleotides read TGTGCCAGCAAGGGACAGGGGACAGATACGCAGTATTTT.

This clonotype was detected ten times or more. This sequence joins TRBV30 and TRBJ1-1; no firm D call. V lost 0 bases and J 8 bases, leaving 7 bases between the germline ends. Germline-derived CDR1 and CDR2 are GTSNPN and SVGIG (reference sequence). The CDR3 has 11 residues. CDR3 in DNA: TGTGCCTGGAGTGTCCAGAGAGAAGCTTTCTTT. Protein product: CAWSVQREAFF.

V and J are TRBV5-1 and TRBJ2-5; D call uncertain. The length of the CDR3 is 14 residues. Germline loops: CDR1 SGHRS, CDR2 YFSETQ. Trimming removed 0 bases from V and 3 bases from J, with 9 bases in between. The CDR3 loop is CASSLVTSKETQYF. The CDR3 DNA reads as TGCGCCAGCAGCTTGGTTACAAGCAAAGAGACCCAGTACTTC.

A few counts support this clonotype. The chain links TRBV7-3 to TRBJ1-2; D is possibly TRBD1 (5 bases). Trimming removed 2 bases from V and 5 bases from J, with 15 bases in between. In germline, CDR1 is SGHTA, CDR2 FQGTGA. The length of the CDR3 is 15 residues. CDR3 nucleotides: TGTGCCAGCAGCTTATCGGCGGGGGTGGGATATGGCTACACCTTC. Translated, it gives CASSLSAGVGYGYTF.

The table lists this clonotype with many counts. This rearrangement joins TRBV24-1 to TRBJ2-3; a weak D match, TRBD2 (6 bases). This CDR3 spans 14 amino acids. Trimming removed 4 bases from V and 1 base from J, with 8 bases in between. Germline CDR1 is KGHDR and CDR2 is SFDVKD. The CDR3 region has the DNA TGTGCCACCAGTGAAACGGGGGGCACAGATACGCAGTATTTT. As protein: CATSETGGTDTQYF.

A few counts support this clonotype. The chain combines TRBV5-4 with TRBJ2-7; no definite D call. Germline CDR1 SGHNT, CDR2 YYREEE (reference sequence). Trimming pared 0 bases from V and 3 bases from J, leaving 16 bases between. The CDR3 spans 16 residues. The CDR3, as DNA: TGTGCCAGCAGCTTGGCCGCGACACGCAAACACTACGAGCAGTACTTC. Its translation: CASSLAATRKHYEQYF.